Listed below are T cell receptor beta chains from one sample, sequenced in a study of Ad26.COV2.S vaccination and SARS-CoV-2 variants. Clones were sequenced by immunoSEQ multiplex PCR, and TCRdb holds only the in-frame ones, with some missing. The sample lists 350,000 to 450,000 clones; about 88% were seen once. Here the sequenced sample was peripheral blood, taken in a trial of Ad26.COV2.S vaccine versus placebo. The receptors here all came from a person aged 18 to 65 who received the Ad26.COV2.S COVID-19 vaccine or a placebo. Each CDR3 is given with its conserved first and last residue. Fields, in order: CDR3 protein, CDR3 DNA, clone size, J gene, V gene, D gene. A D gene is named only where the DNA matches it firmly. Expanded clones get a size class; other rows say once, few or many, or leave the size out.

CASSDFEGEYGAKNIQYF TGTGCCAGCAGTGATTTTGAGGGGGAATATGGTGCCAAAAACATTCAGTACTTC once TRBJ2-4 TRBV6-1 .
CASRSRKSGVTGELFF TGTGCCAGTAGATCAAGGAAATCAGGTGTCACCGGGGAGCTGTTTTTT . TRBJ2-2 TRBV19 .
CASSRTGFSTDTQYF TGTGCCAGCAGTCGGACAGGGTTCAGCACAGATACGCAGTATTTT . TRBJ2-3 TRBV6-5 TRBD1
CASKIAGAYNEQFF TGTGCCAGCAAGATAGCGGGCGCCTACAATGAGCAGTTCTTC . TRBJ2-1 TRBV6-5 TRBD2
CASSSRATSNYEQYF TGTGCCAGCAGCTCAAGGGCAACCTCAAACTACGAGCAGTACTTC . TRBJ2-7 TRBV27 .
CASSFRRDRNYGYTF TGTGCCAGCAGCTTCAGGCGGGACCGCAACTATGGCTACACCTTC . TRBJ1-2 TRBV5-5 .
CASSYGFTNQPQHF TGTGCCAGCAGTTACGGGTTCACGAATCAGCCCCAGCATTTT . TRBJ1-5 TRBV6-5 .
CSGFGETQYF TGCAGCGGATTTGGGGAGACCCAGTACTTC . TRBJ2-5 TRBV29-1 .
CASSQGRSSGVLTSYNEQFF TGTGCCAGCAGCCAAGGTCGAAGTAGCGGGGTCCTTACCTCCTACAATGAGCAGTTCTTC . TRBJ2-1 TRBV3-1/TRBV3-2 TRBD2
CASSLVSLSLRNEQFF TGTGCCAGCAGCTTAGTTTCGCTCAGTCTAAGGAATGAGCAGTTCTTC . TRBJ2-1 TRBV7-9 .
CASSERSGSKNIQYF TGTGCCAGCAGTGAACGTAGCGGGTCCAAAAACATTCAGTACTTC . TRBJ2-4 TRBV2 TRBD2
CATSRDHGSGANVLTF TGTGCCACCAGCAGAGATCATGGGTCTGGGGCCAACGTCCTGACTTTC once TRBJ2-6 TRBV15 .
CAISESIGRQGSYEQYF TGTGCCATCAGTGAGTCGATAGGCAGACAGGGATCCTACGAGCAGTACTTC . TRBJ2-7 TRBV10-3 TRBD1
CASSQDLLSGNTIYF TGTGCCAGCAGCCAAGATCTCCTCTCTGGAAACACCATATATTTT . TRBJ1-3 TRBV4-2 .
CASSPPLGYNEQFF TGTGCCAGCTCACCACCGTTAGGGTACAATGAGCAGTTCTTC . TRBJ2-1 TRBV18 .
CATGPEQFF TGTGCCACCGGTCCGGAGCAGTTCTTC once TRBJ2-1 TRBV2 .
CSARKNEQFF TGCAGTGCTAGAAAGAATGAGCAGTTCTTC . TRBJ2-1 TRBV20-1 .
CASSSGPSYNEQFF TGTGCCAGCTCTAGCGGCCCCTCTTACAATGAGCAGTTCTTC . TRBJ2-1 TRBV28 TRBD2
CASSPSGGQETQYF TGTGCCAGCAGTCCTAGCGGGGGACAAGAGACCCAGTACTTC . TRBJ2-5 TRBV6-4 TRBD2
CASSPSGRQETQYF TGTGCCAGCAGCCCCTCGGGGCGGCAAGAGACCCAGTACTTC . TRBJ2-5 TRBV11-2 .
CASSRTRLAGVFSGSYEQYF TGTGCCAGCAGCCGTACCCGACTAGCGGGAGTATTTTCGGGCTCCTACGAGCAGTACTTC . TRBJ2-7 TRBV27 TRBD2
CASSEGSKGGKLFF TGTGCCAGCAGTGAAGGGTCCAAAGGCGGAAAACTGTTTTTT . TRBJ1-4 TRBV2 .
CASSYRPGLATDTQYF TGTGCCAGCAGCTACCGACCGGGACTAGCGACAGATACGCAGTATTTT . TRBJ2-3 TRBV11-3 TRBD2
CASSLVGRRYNEQFF TGTGCCAGCAGCTTAGTCGGGAGGCGCTACAATGAGCAGTTCTTC . TRBJ2-1 TRBV11-2 TRBD2
CASSQGAVLAVQETQYF TGTGCCAGCAGCCAAGGTGCGGTGTTAGCGGTCCAAGAGACCCAGTACTTC . TRBJ2-5 TRBV3-1/TRBV3-2 .
CASSYSGQGAYEQYF TGTGCCAGCAGCTACTCCGGACAGGGGGCCTACGAGCAGTACTTC . TRBJ2-7 TRBV9 TRBD1
CASSKVSENTGELFF TGTGCCAGCAGCAAAGTGTCAGAGAACACCGGGGAGCTGTTTTTT . TRBJ2-2 TRBV21-1 .
CASSLGRLAEPMGNEQFF TGTGCCAGCAGCTTGGGTCGACTAGCGGAGCCCATGGGCAATGAGCAGTTCTTC . TRBJ2-1 TRBV13 TRBD2
CASSLETVYGYTF TGTGCCAGCAGCTTAGAAACAGTCTATGGCTACACCTTC . TRBJ1-2 TRBV7-2 .
CSVEGQNNEQFF TGCAGCGTTGAAGGGCAAAACAATGAGCAGTTCTTC . TRBJ2-1 TRBV29-1 .
CASSVGQGNTKNIQYF TGTGCCAGCAGTGTGGGACAGGGGAACACCAAAAACATTCAGTACTTC once TRBJ2-4 TRBV2 TRBD1